A selection of T cell receptor beta chains follows, all from one sample in a study of immune heterogeneity within non-small cell lung tumors. MiXCR, applied by TCRdb to the multiplex PCR reads, yields one record per CDR3 protein. The data hold some 15,000 distinct CDR3 sequences, with about 30% observed a single time. The specimen was lung tumor tissue. The receptor source for this set is a woman in her forties or fifties with non-small cell lung cancer. Both conserved end residues are part of each CDR3. D genes are given only for firm matches. Size tells how often a clone was seen (once, few, many) or the class of an expanded clone, and some rows leave it out.

V,J,D,size,length,CDR3,DNA
TRBV6-6,TRBJ2-7,TRBD2,medium-sized,16,CASSYSRLAFSYEQYF,TGTGCCAGCAGTTACTCTCGACTAGCGTTCTCCTACGAGCAGTACTTC
TRBV6-1,TRBJ2-7,TRBD2,medium-sized,17,CASRPHSGSPSRYEQYF,TGTGCCAGCAGACCACATAGCGGGAGCCCCTCCCGCTACGAGCAGTACTTC
TRBV3-1,TRBJ2-1,.,few,15,CASGPRSYPSNEQFF,TGTGCCAGCGGTCCAAGAAGCTACCCCAGTAATGAGCAGTTCTTC
TRBV6-1,TRBJ2-1,TRBD2,many,19,CASSPLGLAGLPSYNEQFF,TGTGCCAGCAGCCCCCTCGGACTAGCGGGGTTACCTTCCTACAATGAGCAGTTCTTC
TRBV11-2,TRBJ2-6,.,many,16,CASSFALLSGANVLTF,TGTGCCAGCAGCTTCGCCCTGCTCTCTGGGGCCAACGTCCTGACTTTC
TRBV24-1,TRBJ2-3,TRBD2,.,15,CATRSGTSGIDTQYF,TGTGCCACCAGGAGCGGGACTAGCGGCATAGATACGCAGTATTTT
TRBV30,TRBJ2-5,TRBD2,many,16,CAWSPRAGGNQETQYF,TGTGCCTGGAGCCCTAGGGCGGGGGGGAACCAAGAGACCCAGTACTTC
TRBV12-3/TRBV12-4,TRBJ1-1,.,many,14,CASRRFGKNTEAFF,TGTGCCAGCAGAAGGTTCGGTAAAAACACTGAAGCTTTCTTT
TRBV3-1,TRBJ2-1,.,many,11,CASSQGYEQFF,TGTGCCAGCAGCCAAGGTTATGAGCAGTTCTTC
TRBV28,TRBJ2-7,.,many,12,CASSLWAYEQYF,TGTGCCAGCAGTTTATGGGCCTACGAGCAGTACTTC
TRBV11-3,TRBJ1-4,.,few,14,CASAKDVRNEKLFF,TGTGCCAGCGCCAAGGACGTGAGGAATGAAAAACTGTTTTTT
TRBV11-1,TRBJ2-7,.,medium-sized,14,CASSLSGTYYEQYF,TGTGCCAGCAGCCTTTCGGGAACCTACTACGAGCAGTACTTC
TRBV19,TRBJ2-2,.,few,14,CASKRNYNTGELFF,TGTGCCAGTAAGAGAAATTATAACACCGGGGAGCTGTTTTTT
TRBV12-3/TRBV12-4,TRBJ1-3,TRBD1,many,14,CASSGQGAGNTIYF,TGTGCCAGCAGTGGACAGGGGGCAGGAAACACCATATATTTT
TRBV30,TRBJ2-7,TRBD2,.,15,CAWSLTSGPPGEQYF,TGTGCCTGGAGTCTCACTAGCGGACCGCCTGGGGAGCAGTACTTC
TRBV29-1,TRBJ1-1,.,many,10,CSVDQPEAFF,TGCAGCGTTGATCAGCCTGAAGCTTTCTTT
TRBV19,TRBJ1-1,.,.,15,CASSYKPIDSPEAFF,TGTGCCAGTAGTTATAAACCGATTGACAGCCCTGAAGCTTTCTTT
TRBV20-1,TRBJ2-3,TRBD1,few,14,CSAPTGGRTDTQYF,TGCAGTGCGCCTACAGGGGGTCGCACAGATACGCAGTATTTT
TRBV19,TRBJ1-2,.,many,13,CASSMVNGNGYTF,TGTGCCAGTAGTATGGTAAATGGTAATGGCTACACCTTC
TRBV14,TRBJ2-7,TRBD2,many,15,CASSQASGRPYEQYF,TGTGCCAGCAGTCAAGCTAGCGGGAGACCGTACGAGCAGTACTTC
TRBV6-1,TRBJ2-1,.,few,15,CASSEGAGGYNEQFF,TGTGCCAGCAGTGAGGGGGCGGGCGGCTACAATGAGCAGTTCTTC
TRBV15,TRBJ1-1,TRBD1,many,15,CATSRSRQGNTEAFF,TGTGCCACCAGCAGGTCTAGACAGGGGAACACTGAAGCTTTCTTT
TRBV5-8,TRBJ2-2,.,few,14,CASSLVGNTGELFF,TGTGCCAGCAGCTTGGTAGGGAACACCGGGGAGCTGTTTTTT